The subject of this entry is one TCR beta chain. Ten or more counts support this clonotype. Its antigen target is currently unknown. No much larger clone exists at a distance of one base, and base qualities are not known. These data originate in a study of CD8+CD57+ T cells in acquired aplastic anemia (dated by TCRdb to about 2018). Regarding the complete study: A mean of approximately 3 ug of DNA, ranging from about 0.17 to 30 ug, was extracted from sorted CD4+ and CD8+ cells. Mean read counts for healthy donor samples were roughly 10 million for CD4+ cells and 11.0 million for CD8+ cells.

In this study, sorted CD4+ and CD8+ T cells from the blood of healthy subjects and of severe aplastic anemia patients had their TCR repertoires deep-sequenced. Ficoll-Paque density gradient centrifugation was used to isolate peripheral blood mononuclear cells. Before DNA extraction, CD4+ and CD8+ T cells were sorted with FACS or magnetic beads. The full study reports these points: CD8+ Simpson's diversity did not differ significantly between patients and healthy controls (P=0.060). Twenty-nine CD8+ CDR3 sequences were shared between patients and controls but appeared highly expressed in patients and within their immunodominant clones.

CDR3 length: 12 amino acids, cysteine to phenylalanine. Left in the record is the CDR3 DNA by itself, 36 bases read in frame from the first base. Cut back by 6 bases and 5 bases, the V and J ends lie 10 bases apart. From the germline V gene (reference sequence), CDR1 is LNHDA and CDR2 is SQIVND. TCR beta VDJ combination and CDR3 sequence profiling used genomic DNA as the template. TCR repertoire sequencing was run on an Illumina HiSeq 2000. The authors processed their data as follows. Repertoire assessment relied on Simpson's diversity index, CDR3 size and DJ length profiles, and TRBV/TRBJ rearrangement plots. The most abundant DNA sequence in the deep sequencing data was defined as the immunodominant clone. CDR3 amino acid sequences were screened for sharing across subjects and were compared with published repertoires and the VDJdb database. TCRdb's own reprocessing of the public reads used fastp at Q25 and MiXCR and kept productive beta chains. All rows with the same CDR3 protein become a single entry with the most common DNA and genes. The V and J calls and clone size come from TCRdb's table, not from the authors' own analysis. The sample records some 220,000 distinct CDR3 sequences, 34% of which are singletons. In total, the top ten clones hold 0.9% to 1.2% of the sample.

The receptor was derived from a human donor in good health, serving as a control. Sequencing was carried out using sorted CD4+, CD8+, or CD8+CD57+ T cells (not recorded which) from PBMCs. The chain links TRBV19 with TRBJ2-5; TRBD1 is possibly the D segment (6 matching bases). The encoded CDR3 is CASRQGWETQYF. The sequenced DNA is TGTGCCAGTAGGCAGGGGTGGGAGACCCAGTACTTC.